This T cell receptor (beta chain) was identified in a study of naive and memory T cell subsets. Looked up from germline, CDR1 is SGHAT and CDR2 is FQNNGV. The CDR3 runs 14 residues. Trimming took 5 bases from V and 3 from J, leaving 10 bases between them. The beta constant-region primer was an equimolar mix of two oligonucleotides covering TRBC1 and TRBC2. Ligated cDNA was amplified by four rounds of PCR with nested alpha and beta constant-region primers and SP2. TCRdb re-called the UMI-ligation and nested PCR reads with MiXCR, one entry per CDR3 protein. The sample consists of some 36,000 distinct CDR3 sequences, less than 15% of them appearing once. Effector memory cells were sorted as CD45RA-CD27-, EMRA cells as CD45RA+CD27-.

Input material: effector memory CD4+ T cells from blood. Subset indicated: effector memory, CD45RA- CD27-. The origin of this receptor is a human donor in good health. This chain connects TRBV11-2 to TRBJ2-2; D is unclear. CDR3 sequence: CASSPEGYTGELFF. The CDR3 coding sequence is TGTGCCAGCAGCCCGGAAGGTTACACCGGGGAGCTGTTTTTT.